This is a list of T cell receptor beta chains from one sample in a study of blood T cell repertoires in COVID-19. Sequencing used immunoSEQ multiplex PCR; TCRdb keeps in-frame clones, though not all of them. The repertoire holds under 200,000 clones, with approximately 80% as singletons. What was sequenced was PBMCs or T cells enriched from blood (not recorded which). Every receptor here comes from a woman aged 60 to 75 who had recovered from COVID-19. CDR3s include the opening cysteine and the closing phenylalanine or tryptophan. Fields, in order: J gene, V gene, D gene, clone size, CDR3 protein, CDR3 DNA. The D gene is left open where the match is weak. Rows give clone size only sometimes, using once, few, many, or a class for an expanded clone.

J: TRBJ1-4
V: TRBV28
D: TRBD1
size: NA
CDR3: CASSKIDRANEKLFF
DNA: TGTGCCAGCAGCAAGATCGACAGGGCTAATGAAAAACTGTTTTTT

J: TRBJ2-7
V: TRBV2
D: TRBD1
size: once
CDR3: CASRRQGKSEQYF
DNA: TGTGCCAGCCGACGACAGGGAAAAAGCGAGCAGTACTTC

J: TRBJ2-3
V: TRBV2
D: NA
size: NA
CDR3: CASSPRLFQDTQYF
DNA: TGTGCCAGCAGTCCCAGACTCTTTCAAGATACGCAGTATTTT

J: TRBJ2-2
V: TRBV7-8
D: TRBD1
size: NA
CDR3: CASSTGQGANTGELFF
DNA: TGTGCCAGCAGCACAGGACAGGGTGCGAACACCGGGGAGCTGTTTTTT

J: TRBJ1-1
V: TRBV18
D: NA
size: once
CDR3: CASSPSLGAEAFF
DNA: TGTGCCAGCTCACCCTCACTGGGAGCTGAAGCTTTCTTT

J: TRBJ1-2
V: TRBV4-1
D: TRBD1
size: NA
CDR3: CASSQAEQGVGGYTF
DNA: TGCGCCAGCAGCCAAGCGGAGCAGGGGGTTGGTGGCTACACCTTC

J: TRBJ2-1
V: TRBV23-1
D: NA
size: NA
CDR3: CASGRVPYNEQFF
DNA: TGCGCCAGCGGCCGGGTCCCCTACAATGAGCAGTTCTTC

J: TRBJ2-1
V: TRBV12-3/TRBV12-4
D: NA
size: NA
CDR3: CASSLVSGGEQFF
DNA: TGTGCCAGCAGTTTAGTATCGGGTGGTGAGCAGTTCTTC

J: TRBJ1-3
V: TRBV7-9
D: NA
size: NA
CDR3: CASSFDRSSGNTIYF
DNA: TGTGCCAGCAGCTTCGACAGGTCCTCTGGAAACACCATATATTTT

J: TRBJ2-7
V: TRBV9
D: TRBD2
size: NA
CDR3: CASSATSGKEYEQYF
DNA: TGTGCCAGCAGCGCGACTAGCGGGAAGGAGTACGAGCAGTACTTC

J: TRBJ1-2
V: TRBV7-8
D: NA
size: NA
CDR3: CASSSQIQGRLGQNYGYTF
DNA: TGTGCCAGCAGCTCACAGATTCAGGGTCGGTTGGGGCAAAACTATGGCTACACCTTC

J: TRBJ2-7
V: TRBV27
D: TRBD2
size: NA
CDR3: CASRLGTSGTYEQYF
DNA: TGTGCCAGCAGGCTGGGGACTAGCGGAACCTACGAGCAGTACTTC